This entry lists 15 T cell receptor beta chains sequenced from one sample in a study of T cell responses to AZD1222 COVID-19 vaccine (dated by TCRdb to the early 2020s). Reading the label with the study, this specimen's time point is: baseline before first vaccination. The library was made by the immunoSEQ multiplex PCR assay. TCRdb obtained this table from immuneACCESS and retained in-frame rearrangements with V and J assigned. These tables miss some clones; where compared with another copy, unresolved V genes account for less than half of the shortfall, and the remainder is unexplained. This sample is represented by roughly 120,000 clones; around nine tenths of them were singletons. The ten biggest clones cover approximately 1.2% of the sample. The sample here was peripheral blood, taken on day 0 of AZD1222 vaccination. The source of these receptors is an adult in good health.

J is TRBJ1-5 and V is TRBV7-8; the D gene is possibly TRBD1 (6 bases). This CDR3 comprises 13 residues. Trimming removed 5 bases at V and 7 bases at J, with 12 bases between. Germline V gene lookup returns CDR1 SGHVS and CDR2 FQNEAQ. CDR3 DNA: TGTGCCAGCAGCCTCAGCCAGGGGCAGCCCCAGCATTTT. It yields the protein CASSLSQGQPQHF.

CDR3 nucleotides: TGTGCCAGCAGTTCCGGGGAGCTGTTTTTT. It translates to CASSSGELFF. The chain is built from TRBV12-3 or TRBV12-4 and TRBJ2-2, with no clear D. The CDR3 runs to 10 residues. V was shortened by 4 bases and J by 6 bases, with 0 bases between the two germline ends.

The CDR3 bases are TGCGCCAGCAGCCAGGGACTAGGATACACCGGGGAGCTGTTTTTT. It specifies CASSQGLGYTGELFF. The chain has TRBV4-1 and TRBJ2-2; 8 positions match TRBD2. Looked up from germline, CDR1 is MGHRA and CDR2 is YSYEKL. V was clipped by 3 bases and J by 3 bases; unmatched bases: 3. The CDR3 runs 15 residues.

This chain links TRBV7-9 with TRBJ2-5, with D possibly being TRBD1 or TRBD2 (5 bases each). CDR1 is SEHNR, CDR2 FQNEAQ, per germline (reference sequence). V gave up 5 bases and J gave up 8 bases, with 15 bases separating them. This CDR3 region has 13 residues. CDR3 sequence reads: CASSRGLEGTQYF. The CDR3 coding sequence is TGTGCCAGCAGCCGGGGCCTCGAAGGAACCCAGTACTTC.

This chain joins TRBV5-6 and TRBJ2-2; weak D call: TRBD1 (5 bases). Germline CDR1 SGHDT, CDR2 YYEEEE. Trimming shortened V by 0 bases and J by 3 bases, and 9 bases separated the two germline ends. The CDR3 length is 15 residues. The CDR3 is CASSLERGDTGELFF. The CDR3 nucleotides read TGTGCCAGCAGCTTGGAAAGGGGCGACACCGGGGAGCTGTTTTTT.

The chain has TRBV10-3 and TRBJ1-1; no reliable D call. V lost 5 bases and J 4 bases, leaving 23 bases between the germline ends. Germline CDR1 is ENHRY and CDR2 is SYGVKD. The CDR3 loop spans 17 amino acids. The DNA of the CDR3 is TGTGCCATCAGTTTCGACCTGGGTTTAGGTGTCGGCACTGAAGCTTTCTTT. Amino acid sequence: CAISFDLGLGVGTEAFF.

The chain couples TRBV7-9 to TRBJ2-1; no clear D gene. There are 17 residues in the CDR3. Germline CDR1 and CDR2: SEHNR and FQNEAQ (reference sequence). The ends were cut back, 6 bases at V and 2 bases at J, with 20 bases in the middle. The CDR3: CASRHDSWLIPYNEQFF. The CDR3 nucleotides are TGTGCCAGCAGACATGACTCCTGGTTGATTCCCTACAATGAGCAGTTCTTC. Variable domain in full (rest from reference TRBV7-9 and TRBJ2-1): DTGVSQNPRHKITKRGQNVTFRCDPISEHNRLYWYRQTLGQGPEFLTYFQNEAQLEKSRLLSDRFSAERPKGSFSTLEIQRTEQGDSAMYLCASRHDSWLIPYNEQFFGPGTRLTVL.

The rearrangement joins TRBV5-5 to TRBJ1-5, with a tentative D call TRBD1 (5 bases). The CDR3 is made up of 16 amino acids. V was trimmed by 2 bases and J by 0 bases, leaving 12 bases between them. Germline V lookup: CDR1 SGHKS, CDR2 YYEKEE (reference sequence). CDR3 in DNA: TGTGCCAGCAGCTTAACGGGGCGCTATAGCAATCAGCCCCAGCATTTT. Translated, it gives CASSLTGRYSNQPQHF.

The chain joins TRBV12-3 or TRBV12-4 to TRBJ2-5; D possibly corresponds to TRBD2 (5 bases). Trimming removed 3 bases from V and 9 bases from J, with 14 bases in between. This CDR3 is 13 amino acids long. DNA for the CDR3: TGTGCCAGCAGTTTCGGGGTGATTTATTCCCAGTACTTC. The encoded protein is CASSFGVIYSQYF.

The chain links TRBV18 to TRBJ1-6, with 9 bases identical to TRBD1. The CDR3 loop spans 22 amino acids. Germline CDR1 KGHSH, CDR2 LQKENI. J lost 2 bases, V lost 2 bases, and 19 bases had no gene match. DNA of the CDR3: TGTGCCAGCTCACCAGAACACATTCGAACAGACAGGGGGTATACCTATAATTCACCCCTCCACTTT. Translated: CASSPEHIRTDRGYTYNSPLHF.

The chain uses TRBV19 and TRBJ2-7; 14 bases are a match to TRBD2. This CDR3 comprises 14 residues. Germline CDR1 is LNHDA and CDR2 is SQIVND (reference sequence). V was clipped by 0 bases and J by 11 bases; unmatched bases: 3. CDR3 sequence (DNA): TGTGCCAGTAGTATAGAGGGACTAGCGGGGGAGAAGTACTTC. Translating gives CASSIEGLAGEKYF.

This chain connects TRBV6-2 or TRBV6-3 to TRBJ2-1; D is ambiguous. Germline V gene lookup returns CDR1 MNHEY and CDR2 SVGEGT. The length of the CDR3 is 14 residues. V lost 4 bases and J 7 bases, leaving 14 bases between the germline ends. The CDR3 region is CASSLGPPGNEQFF. As DNA, the CDR3 is TGTGCCAGCAGTTTAGGCCCCCCTGGGAATGAGCAGTTCTTC.

J is TRBJ2-3 and V is TRBV2; TRBD2 matches at 13 bases. Trimming cost V 7 bases and J 2 bases; bases outside gene matches: 3. The CDR3 is made up of 15 amino acids. Per germline, CDR1 SNHLY and CDR2 FYNNEI. CDR3 protein: CASIGLAGVTDTQYF. The CDR3 DNA sequence: TGTGCCAGCATCGGACTAGCGGGGGTCACAGATACGCAGTATTTT.

This chain connects TRBV27 to TRBJ2-1, with TRBD2 matching 9 bases. The CDR3 is 16 residues long. V gave up 2 bases and J gave up 7 bases; unmatched junction bases: 9. Germline V CDR1 and CDR2: MNHEY, SMNVEV (reference sequence). CDR3 residues: CASSLSEGLASNEQFF. The CDR3 DNA reads TGTGCCAGCAGTTTAAGTGAGGGACTAGCAAGTAATGAGCAGTTCTTC.

This chain links TRBV5-1 with TRBJ2-5; 8 bases are shared with TRBD2. This CDR3 is 18 amino acids long. After removal of 0 bases from V and 9 bases from J, the junction contained 19 bases not matched to a gene. From germline, CDR1 is SGHRS and CDR2 YFSETQ. CDR3 coding DNA: TGCGCCAGCAGCTTGGGTTCGGTGGTAGCGGGGCACCTTGGGGCCCAGTACTTC. This gives the protein CASSLGSVVAGHLGAQYF.